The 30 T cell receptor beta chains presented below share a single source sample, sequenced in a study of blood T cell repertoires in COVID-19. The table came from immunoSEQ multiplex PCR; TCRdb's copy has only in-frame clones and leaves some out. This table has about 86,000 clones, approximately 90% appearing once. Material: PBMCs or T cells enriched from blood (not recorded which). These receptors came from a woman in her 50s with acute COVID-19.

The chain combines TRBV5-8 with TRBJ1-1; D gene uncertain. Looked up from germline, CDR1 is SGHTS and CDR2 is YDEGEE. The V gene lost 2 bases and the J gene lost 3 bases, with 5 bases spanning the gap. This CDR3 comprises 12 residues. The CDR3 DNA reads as TGTGCCAGCAGCTTCACATACACTGAAGCTTTCTTT. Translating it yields CASSFTYTEAFF.

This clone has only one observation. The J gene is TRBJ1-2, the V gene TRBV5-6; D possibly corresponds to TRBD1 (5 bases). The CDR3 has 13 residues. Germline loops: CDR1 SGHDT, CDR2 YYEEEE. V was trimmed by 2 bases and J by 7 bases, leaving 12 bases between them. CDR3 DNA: TGTGCCAGCAGCTTCGACAGAACGGGTGGCTACACCTTC. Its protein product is CASSFDRTGGYTF. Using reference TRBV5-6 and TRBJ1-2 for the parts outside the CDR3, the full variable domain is DAGVTQSPTHLIKTRGQQVTLRCSPKSGHDTVSWYQQALGQGPQFIFQYYEEEERQRGNFPDRFSGHQFPNYSSELNVNALLLGDSALYLCASSFDRTGGYTFGSGTRLTVV.

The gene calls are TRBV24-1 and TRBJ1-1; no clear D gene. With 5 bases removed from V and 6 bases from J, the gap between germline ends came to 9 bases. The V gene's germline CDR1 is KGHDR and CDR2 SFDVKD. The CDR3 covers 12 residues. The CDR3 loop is CATSAGRAEAFF. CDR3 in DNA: TGTGCCACCAGTGCGGGTCGGGCTGAAGCTTTCTTT.

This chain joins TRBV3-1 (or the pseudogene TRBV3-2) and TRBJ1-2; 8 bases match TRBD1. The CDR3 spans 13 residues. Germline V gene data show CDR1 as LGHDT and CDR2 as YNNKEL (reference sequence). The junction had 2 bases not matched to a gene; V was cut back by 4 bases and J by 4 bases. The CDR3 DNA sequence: TGTGCCAGCAGCCCCGACAGGGGCTATGGCTACACCTTC. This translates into CASSPDRGYGYTF.

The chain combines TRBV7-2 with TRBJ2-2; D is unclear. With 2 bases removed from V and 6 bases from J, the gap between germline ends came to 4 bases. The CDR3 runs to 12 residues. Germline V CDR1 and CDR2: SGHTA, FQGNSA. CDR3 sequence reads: CASSLRAGELFF. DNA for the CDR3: TGTGCCAGCAGCTTACGCGCCGGGGAGCTGTTTTTT. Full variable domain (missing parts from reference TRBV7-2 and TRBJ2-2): GAGVSQSPSNKVTEKGKDVELRCDPISGHTALYWYRQSLGQGLEFLIYFQGNSAPDKSGLPSDRFSAERTGGSVSTLTIQRTQQEDSAVYLCASSLRAGELFFGEGSRLTVL.

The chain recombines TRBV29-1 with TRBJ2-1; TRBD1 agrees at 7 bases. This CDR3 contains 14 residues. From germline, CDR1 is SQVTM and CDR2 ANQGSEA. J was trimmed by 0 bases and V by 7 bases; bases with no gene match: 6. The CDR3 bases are TGCAGCGCCGTTCACAGGGGCTCCTACAATGAGCAGTTCTTC. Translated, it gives CSAVHRGSYNEQFF.

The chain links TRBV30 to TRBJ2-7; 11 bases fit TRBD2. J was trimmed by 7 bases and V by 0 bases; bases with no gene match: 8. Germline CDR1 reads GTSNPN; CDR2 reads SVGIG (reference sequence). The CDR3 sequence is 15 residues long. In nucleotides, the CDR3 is TGTGCCTGGAGTGTACTAGCGGGAGTCTCGGGGGAGCAGTACTTC. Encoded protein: CAWSVLAGVSGEQYF.

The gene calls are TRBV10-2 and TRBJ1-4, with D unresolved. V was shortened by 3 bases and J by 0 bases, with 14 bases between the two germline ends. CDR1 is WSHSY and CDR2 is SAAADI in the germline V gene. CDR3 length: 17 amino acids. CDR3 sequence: CASSENLGGATNEKLFF. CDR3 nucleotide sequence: TGCGCCAGCAGTGAAAACCTTGGCGGCGCAACTAATGAAAAACTGTTTTTT.

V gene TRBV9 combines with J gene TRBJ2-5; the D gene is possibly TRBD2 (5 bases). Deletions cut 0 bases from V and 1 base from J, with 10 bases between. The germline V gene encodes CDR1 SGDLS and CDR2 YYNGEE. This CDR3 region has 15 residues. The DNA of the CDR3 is TGTGCCAGCAGCGTAGAGGGAGCCCGCCAAGAGACCCAGTACTTC. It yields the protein CASSVEGARQETQYF.

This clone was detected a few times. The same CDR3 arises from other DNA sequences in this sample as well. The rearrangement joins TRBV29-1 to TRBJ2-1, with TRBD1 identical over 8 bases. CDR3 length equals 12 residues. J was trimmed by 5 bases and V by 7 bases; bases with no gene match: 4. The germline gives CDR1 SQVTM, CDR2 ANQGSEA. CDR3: CSGGQGNNEQFF. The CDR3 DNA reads TGCAGCGGCGGACAGGGAAACAATGAGCAGTTCTTC.

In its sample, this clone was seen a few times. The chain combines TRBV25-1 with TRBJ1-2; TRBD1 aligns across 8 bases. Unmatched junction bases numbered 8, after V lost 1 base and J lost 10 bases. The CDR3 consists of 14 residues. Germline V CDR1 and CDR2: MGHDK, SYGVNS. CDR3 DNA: TGTGCCAGCAGTGAATCGGACAGGGTACGTGCCTACACCTTC. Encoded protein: CASSESDRVRAYTF.

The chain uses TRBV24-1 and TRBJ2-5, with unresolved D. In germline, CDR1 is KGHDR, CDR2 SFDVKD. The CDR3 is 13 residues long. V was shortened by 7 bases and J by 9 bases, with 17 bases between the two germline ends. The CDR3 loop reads CATSAAPGWAQYF. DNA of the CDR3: TGTGCCACCAGCGCCGCTCCCGGGTGGGCCCAGTACTTC.

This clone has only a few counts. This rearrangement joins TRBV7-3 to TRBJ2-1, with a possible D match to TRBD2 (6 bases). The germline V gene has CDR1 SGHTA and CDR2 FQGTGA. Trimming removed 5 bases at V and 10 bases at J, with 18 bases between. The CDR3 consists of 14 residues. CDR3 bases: TGTGCCAGCAGCACCGGGACTCCTAATAGCGAGCAGTTCTTC. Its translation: CASSTGTPNSEQFF.

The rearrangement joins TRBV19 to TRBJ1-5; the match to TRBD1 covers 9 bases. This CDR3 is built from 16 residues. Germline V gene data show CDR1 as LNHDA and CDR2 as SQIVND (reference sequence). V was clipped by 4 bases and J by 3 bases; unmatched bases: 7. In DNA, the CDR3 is TGTGCCAGTAGTAAAGGGACAGGGCCCTTCAATCAGCCCCAGCATTTT. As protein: CASSKGTGPFNQPQHF.

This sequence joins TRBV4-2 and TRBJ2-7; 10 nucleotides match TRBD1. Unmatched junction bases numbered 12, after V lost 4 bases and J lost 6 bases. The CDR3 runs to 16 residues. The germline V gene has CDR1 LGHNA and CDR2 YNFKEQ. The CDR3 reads CASSPLPRDRGPEQYF. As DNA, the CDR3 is TGTGCCAGCAGCCCTTTACCCCGGGACAGGGGACCCGAGCAGTACTTC.

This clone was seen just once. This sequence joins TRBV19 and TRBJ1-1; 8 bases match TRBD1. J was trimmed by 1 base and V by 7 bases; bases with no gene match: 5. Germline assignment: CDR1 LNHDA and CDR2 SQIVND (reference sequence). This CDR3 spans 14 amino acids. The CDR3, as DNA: TGTGCCAGTACCGCCGGACAGGGGAACACTGAAGCTTTCTTT. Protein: CASTAGQGNTEAFF.

CDR3 in amino acids: CASSWDRENTGELFF. CDR3 nucleotide sequence: TGTGCCAGTAGTTGGGACAGGGAGAACACCGGGGAGCTGTTTTTT. The chain links TRBV19 to TRBJ2-2, with 9 bases aligning to TRBD1. This CDR3 spans 15 amino acids. V lost 5 bases to trimming and J lost 1 base; unmatched junction nucleotides: 2. The germline gives CDR1 LNHDA, CDR2 SQIVND (reference sequence).

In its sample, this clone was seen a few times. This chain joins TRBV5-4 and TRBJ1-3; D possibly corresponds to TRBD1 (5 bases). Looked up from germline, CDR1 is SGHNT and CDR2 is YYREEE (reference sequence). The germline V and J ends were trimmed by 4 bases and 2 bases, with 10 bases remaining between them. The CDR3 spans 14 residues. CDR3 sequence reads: CASSVGEAGNTIYF. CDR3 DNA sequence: TGTGCCAGCAGCGTAGGGGAGGCTGGAAACACCATATATTTT.

CDR3 DNA: TGTGCCAGCAGCGAGAGTGGTGGCTACACCTTC. This translates into CASSESGGYTF. This sequence joins TRBV11-2 and TRBJ1-2; the D is unclear. The V end lost 5 bases, the J end lost 7 bases, and 8 bases lay between the germline ends. This CDR3 comprises 11 residues. Germline CDR1 SGHAT, CDR2 FQNNGV.

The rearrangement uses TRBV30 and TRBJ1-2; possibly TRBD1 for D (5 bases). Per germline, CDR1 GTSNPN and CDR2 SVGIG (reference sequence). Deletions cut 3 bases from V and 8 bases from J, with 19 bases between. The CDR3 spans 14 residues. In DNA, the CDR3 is TGTGCCTGGAGCGCTGGAATGGGGGAGGTCGGCTACACCTTC. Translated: CAWSAGMGEVGYTF.

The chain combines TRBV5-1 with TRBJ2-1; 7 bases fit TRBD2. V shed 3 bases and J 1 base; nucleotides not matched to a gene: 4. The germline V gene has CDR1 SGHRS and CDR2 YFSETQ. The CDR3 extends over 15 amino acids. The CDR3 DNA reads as TGCGCCAGCAGCTCCACTAGCGATTCCTACAATGAGCAGTTCTTC. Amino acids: CASSSTSDSYNEQFF.

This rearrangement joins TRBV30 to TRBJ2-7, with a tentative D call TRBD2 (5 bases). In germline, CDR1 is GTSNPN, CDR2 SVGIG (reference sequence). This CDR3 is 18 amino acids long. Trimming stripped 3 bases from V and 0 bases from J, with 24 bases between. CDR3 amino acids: CAWRSSASLPPSSYEQYF. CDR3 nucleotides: TGTGCCTGGAGAAGTAGCGCCTCCCTCCCCCCTAGCTCCTACGAGCAGTACTTC.

DNA of the CDR3: TGCGCCAGCAGCTTGGGACAGGGCAAGGTCCTGACTTTC. Its translation is CASSLGQGKVLTF. V usage is TRBV5-1 and J usage is TRBJ2-6; 7 bases agree with TRBD1. This CDR3 region has 13 residues. Trimming removed 0 bases from V and 13 bases from J; junction bases left unmatched: 4. Per germline, CDR1 SGHRS and CDR2 YFSETQ.

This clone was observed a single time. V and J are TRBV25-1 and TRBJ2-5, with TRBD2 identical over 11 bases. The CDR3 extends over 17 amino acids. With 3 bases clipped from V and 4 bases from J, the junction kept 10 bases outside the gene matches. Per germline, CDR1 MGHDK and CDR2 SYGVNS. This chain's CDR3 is CASSDELAGVRIETQYF. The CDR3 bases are TGTGCCAGCAGTGATGAACTAGCGGGAGTTCGAATAGAGACCCAGTACTTC.

The CDR3 loop is CAWRLQRAEAFF. CDR3 DNA sequence: TGTGCCTGGAGGCTACAGCGGGCTGAAGCTTTCTTT. This sequence joins TRBV30 and TRBJ1-1; D remains unclear. Trimming removed 3 bases at V and 6 bases at J, with 11 bases between. Germline V gene lookup returns CDR1 GTSNPN and CDR2 SVGIG (reference sequence). The CDR3 spans 12 residues.

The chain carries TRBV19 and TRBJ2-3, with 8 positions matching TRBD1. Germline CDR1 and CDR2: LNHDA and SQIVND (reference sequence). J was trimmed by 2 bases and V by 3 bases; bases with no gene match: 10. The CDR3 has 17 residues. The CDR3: CASSMTTGVRVTDTQYF. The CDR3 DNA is TGTGCCAGTAGTATGACGACAGGGGTGAGAGTCACAGATACGCAGTATTTT.

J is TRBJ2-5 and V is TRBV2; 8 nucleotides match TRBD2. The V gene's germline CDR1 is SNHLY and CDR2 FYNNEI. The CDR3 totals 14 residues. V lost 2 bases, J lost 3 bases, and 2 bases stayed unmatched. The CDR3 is CASSERSGKETQYF. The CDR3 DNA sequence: TGTGCCAGCAGTGAACGTAGCGGGAAAGAGACCCAGTACTTC.

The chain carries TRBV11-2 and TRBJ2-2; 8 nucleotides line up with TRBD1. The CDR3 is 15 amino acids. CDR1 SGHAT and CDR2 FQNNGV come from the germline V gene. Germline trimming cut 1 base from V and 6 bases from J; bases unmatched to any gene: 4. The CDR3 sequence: CASSLGTGYPGELFF. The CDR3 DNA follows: TGTGCCAGCAGCTTAGGGACAGGGTACCCCGGGGAGCTGTTTTTT.

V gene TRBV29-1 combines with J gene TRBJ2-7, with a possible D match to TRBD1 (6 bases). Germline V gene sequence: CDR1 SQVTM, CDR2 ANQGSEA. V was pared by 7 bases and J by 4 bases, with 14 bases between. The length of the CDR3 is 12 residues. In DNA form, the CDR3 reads TGCAGCGGGGGGCTTTCCGAGTACGAGCAGTACTTC. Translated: CSGGLSEYEQYF.

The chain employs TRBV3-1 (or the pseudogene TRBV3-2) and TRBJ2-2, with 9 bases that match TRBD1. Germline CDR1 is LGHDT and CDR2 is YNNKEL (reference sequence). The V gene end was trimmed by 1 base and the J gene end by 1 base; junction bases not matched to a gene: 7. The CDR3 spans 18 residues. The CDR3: CASSQALGQGQNTGELFF. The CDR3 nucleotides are TGTGCCAGCAGCCAAGCTCTTGGACAGGGGCAGAACACCGGGGAGCTGTTTTTT.